This T cell receptor beta chain emerged from a study of T cell changes during pregnancy in multiple sclerosis. The method was immunoSEQ multiplex PCR; TCRdb's version includes in-frame clones alone and lacks a portion of them. The repertoire holds around 26,000 clones, with around 90% as singletons. Germline V gives CDR1 MGHRA, CDR2 YSYEKL. V was pared by 0 bases and J by 8 bases, with 19 bases between. The CDR3 sequence is 16 residues long. This chain connects TRBV4-1 to TRBJ1-2; no clear D gene. The receptor was derived from a female donor in good health, enrolled as a control in a pregnancy study. The sequencing here drew on CD4+ T cells from peripheral blood mononuclear cells, taken in the first trimester of pregnancy. The CDR3 sequence: CASSQDEQRNLYGYTF. The CDR3 bases are TGCGCCAGCAGCCAAGATGAGCAGCGGAACCTTTACGGCTACACCTTC.